Following are 25 T cell receptor beta chains from one sample sequenced in a study of OX40 agonist ivuxolimab in advanced cancers. Sequencing used immunoSEQ multiplex PCR; TCRdb keeps in-frame clones, though not all of them. The sample includes around 20,000 clones, roughly 88% of them seen just once. The source was CD4+ or CD8+ T cells sorted from blood, collected in a trial of the OX40 agonist ivuxolimab. Receptors originate from an adult with an advanced solid tumor such as melanoma, head and neck, liver or kidney cancer.

V and J are TRBV9 and TRBJ2-1; 12 nucleotides align to TRBD1. V lost 4 bases, J lost 8 bases, and 7 bases stayed unmatched. CDR1 SGDLS and CDR2 YYNGEE come from the germline V gene. The CDR3 extends over 15 amino acids. CDR3 residues: CASSFRDRGQDEQFF. The DNA of the CDR3 is TGTGCCAGCAGCTTCCGGGACAGGGGGCAAGATGAGCAGTTCTTC.

V and J are TRBV5-4 and TRBJ1-5; 10 bases fit TRBD1. The V segment lost 3 bases and the J segment 6 bases; nucleotides outside the gene matches: 6. CDR1 SGHNT and CDR2 YYREEE come from the germline V gene (reference sequence). The CDR3 is 15 amino acids. The DNA of the CDR3 is TGTGCCAGCAGCTCGCTCCGGACAGGGGGTCAGCCCCAGCATTTT. It encodes CASSSLRTGGQPQHF.

The chain couples TRBV27 to TRBJ2-1; maybe TRBD2 (6 bases). Trimming stripped 4 bases from V and 8 bases from J, with 18 bases between. Germline V gene lookup returns CDR1 MNHEY and CDR2 SMNVEV (reference sequence). The CDR3 runs 15 residues. The CDR3 coding sequence is TGTGCCAGCAGTTATAGCGGACTACCCGAGGATGAGCAGTTCTTC. Amino acids: CASSYSGLPEDEQFF.

This sequence joins TRBV9 and TRBJ2-1; D might be TRBD2 (5 bases). The CDR3 contains 13 residues. With 2 bases removed from V and 4 bases from J, the gap between germline ends came to 7 bases. Germline CDR1 is SGDLS and CDR2 is YYNGEE. For the CDR3, the DNA is TGTGCCAGCAGCGTCAGCGGTTACAATGAGCAGTTCTTC. Translation gives CASSVSGYNEQFF.

This rearrangement joins TRBV6-4 to TRBJ2-1, with D possibly being TRBD1 (6 bases). The V gene lost 3 bases and the J gene lost 3 bases, with 12 bases spanning the gap. The germline gives CDR1 MRHNA, CDR2 SNTAGT. The CDR3 totals 15 residues. The chain's CDR3 is CASSDTGSDYNEQFF. The CDR3 nucleotides are TGTGCCAGCAGTGATACAGGGTCGGACTACAATGAGCAGTTCTTC.

The chain links TRBV7-2 to TRBJ2-3, with 10 bases aligning to TRBD2. The CDR3 runs 15 residues. V gave up 5 bases and J gave up 4 bases; unmatched junction bases: 6. From germline, CDR1 is SGHTA and CDR2 FQGNSA. The CDR3 nucleotides read TGTGCCAGCAGCGCGCTAGCGGGAGCCCCAGATACGCAGTATTTT. It codes for CASSALAGAPDTQYF.

The genes are TRBV4-2 and TRBJ1-4; a possible D gene is TRBD1 (5 bases). Germline values: CDR1 LGHNA, CDR2 YNFKEQ. The CDR3 extends over 16 amino acids. Deletions cut 3 bases from V and 8 bases from J, with 19 bases between. CDR3 nucleotide sequence: TGTGCCAGCAGCCACATCTGGGACTTCAATGCGGAAAAACTGTTTTTT. Translated, it gives CASSHIWDFNAEKLFF.

The chain links TRBV7-9 to TRBJ2-7; D call uncertain. Germline V gene lookup returns CDR1 SEHNR and CDR2 FQNEAQ (reference sequence). CDR3 size: 15 residues. Trimming cost V 5 bases and J 4 bases, with 18 bases left between them. The CDR3 region has the DNA TGTGCCAGCAGCAGCATTCTGGGGAAGGTTTACGAGCAGTACTTC. This sequence encodes CASSSILGKVYEQYF.

This clone appeared a few times. The V and J genes are TRBV29-1 and TRBJ2-1, with TRBD1 as a possible D gene (5 bases). V lost 6 bases, J lost 0 bases, and 15 bases lay in between. Germline V gene data show CDR1 as SQVTM and CDR2 as ANQGSEA. This CDR3 region has 15 residues. CDR3 in amino acids: CSVGRQGVSYNEQFF. In DNA, the CDR3 is TGCAGCGTGGGCCGACAAGGGGTCTCCTACAATGAGCAGTTCTTC.

This sequence joins TRBV11-2 and TRBJ2-1; D possibly corresponds to TRBD2 (5 bases). The CDR3 is 14 amino acids. With 4 bases removed from V and 9 bases from J, the gap between germline ends came to 16 bases. Germline assignment: CDR1 SGHAT and CDR2 FQNNGV. The CDR3 DNA reads as TGTGCCAGCAGCTCGTGGGGTAGTCGGGGTGAGCAGTTCTTC. Amino acid sequence: CASSSWGSRGEQFF.

This clone occurred a few times. The chain carries TRBV4-2 and TRBJ1-2, with D unclear. From germline, CDR1 is LGHNA and CDR2 YNFKEQ. The CDR3 has 14 residues. V lost 5 bases, J lost 0 bases, and 10 bases lay in between. CDR3 protein: CASSLDGSNYGYTF. The DNA of the CDR3 is TGTGCCAGCAGCTTAGACGGATCTAACTATGGCTACACCTTC.

The V gene is TRBV15, the J gene TRBJ2-1, with 8 bases lining up with TRBD2. The CDR3 is made up of 14 amino acids. Trimming removed 8 bases from V and 1 base from J; junction bases left unmatched: 4. CDR1 and CDR2 from the germline V gene are LNHNV and YYDKDF (reference sequence). This chain's CDR3 is CATETSESYNEQFF. DNA for the CDR3: TGTGCCACCGAGACTAGCGAATCCTACAATGAGCAGTTCTTC.

The rearrangement joins TRBV7-2 to TRBJ2-7; D may be TRBD1 (6 bases). Trimming shortened V by 5 bases and J by 7 bases, and 15 bases separated the two germline ends. The germline CDR1 and CDR2 sequences are SGHTA and FQGNSA. The CDR3 loop spans 13 amino acids. In DNA form, the CDR3 reads TGTGCCAGCAGCACTGGGACACTCTTAGAGCAGTACTTC. Protein product: CASSTGTLLEQYF.

This sequence joins TRBV28 and TRBJ1-4, with 7 nucleotides matching TRBD1. The CDR3 spans 17 residues. The V gene end was trimmed by 0 bases and the J gene end by 5 bases; junction bases not matched to a gene: 9. Germline CDR1 MDHEN, CDR2 SYDVKM. CDR3: CASSLWGRTGLNEKLFF. CDR3 nucleotides: TGTGCCAGCAGTTTATGGGGAAGGACAGGACTAAATGAAAAACTGTTTTTT.

The genes are TRBV30 and TRBJ1-1, with a weak D call TRBD1 (5 bases). CDR3 size: 13 residues. Deletions cut 2 bases from V and 8 bases from J, with 15 bases between. Germline CDR1 and CDR2: GTSNPN and SVGIG (reference sequence). The DNA for the CDR3 is TGTGCCTGGAGTTCGGGACTCCTCGGAGAAGCTTTCTTT. Encoded protein: CAWSSGLLGEAFF.

The chain uses TRBV7-9 and TRBJ2-2, with D unclear. The germline gives CDR1 SEHNR, CDR2 FQNEAQ (reference sequence). The CDR3 is made up of 13 amino acids. V was shortened by 4 bases and J by 6 bases, with 9 bases between the two germline ends. CDR3 bases: TGTGCCAGCAGCTCATATATGTCCGGGGAGCTGTTTTTT. Its protein is CASSSYMSGELFF.

The chain employs TRBV30 and TRBJ2-3; no firm D call. Per germline, CDR1 GTSNPN and CDR2 SVGIG (reference sequence). Trimming removed 4 bases from V and 6 bases from J, with 5 bases in between. This CDR3 spans 10 amino acids. CDR3 amino acids: CAWTRDTQYF. CDR3 DNA sequence: TGTGCCTGGACAAGGGATACGCAGTATTTT.

The CDR3 sequence: CASSISHQFSYEQYF. DNA of the CDR3: TGTGCCAGTAGTATCAGTCATCAGTTCTCCTACGAGCAGTACTTC. V is TRBV19 and J is TRBJ2-7, with D uncertain. The CDR3 loop spans 15 amino acids. The ends were cut back, 3 bases at V and 0 bases at J, with 12 bases in the middle. Germline V CDR1 and CDR2: LNHDA, SQIVND (reference sequence).

The chain employs TRBV7-9 and TRBJ2-1; TRBD2 aligns across 13 bases. The CDR3 totals 16 residues. The V gene's germline CDR1 is SEHNR and CDR2 FQNEAQ (reference sequence). Trimming removed 4 bases from V and 8 bases from J; junction bases left unmatched: 8. The CDR3 nucleotides read TGTGCCAGCAGCTCCCCGGGACTAGCGGGAATCCATGAGCAGTTCTTC. Protein: CASSSPGLAGIHEQFF.

J is TRBJ1-1 and V is TRBV4-1, with D perhaps matching TRBD1 (6 bases). There are 15 residues in the CDR3. Looked up from germline, CDR1 is MGHRA and CDR2 is YSYEKL. Trimming cost V 0 bases and J 11 bases, with 19 bases left between them. CDR3 nucleotides: TGCGCCAGCAGCCAAGAGGGAGGACAGACTGTTCAGGCTTTCTTT. It encodes CASSQEGGQTVQAFF.

The chain is built from TRBV6-5 and TRBJ1-2; D ambiguous. Germline V lookup: CDR1 MNHEY, CDR2 SVGAGI. V lost 0 bases to trimming and J lost 4 bases, with 9 bases between them. This CDR3 has 14 amino acids. As DNA, the CDR3 is TGTGCCAGCAGTTACTCGAGCAGCTCCTATGGCTACACCTTC. It specifies CASSYSSSSYGYTF.

The rearrangement joins TRBV29-1 to TRBJ2-2, with a possible D match to TRBD2 (6 bases). Germline CDR1 SQVTM, CDR2 ANQGSEA. This CDR3 is built from 13 residues. V dropped 5 bases and J dropped 5 bases, with 12 bases sitting between them. CDR3 region: CSVMAGGTGELFF. For the CDR3, the DNA is TGCAGCGTTATGGCCGGGGGAACCGGGGAGCTGTTTTTT.

V usage is TRBV9 and J usage is TRBJ2-7; D gene uncertain. This CDR3 comprises 12 residues. The germline V gene encodes CDR1 SGDLS and CDR2 YYNGEE. V was clipped by 3 bases and J by 5 bases, with 9 bases between them. The CDR3 reads CASSGSTHEQYF. CDR3 nucleotide sequence: TGTGCCAGCAGCGGATCCACCCACGAGCAGTACTTC. The full variable domain, its missing parts supplied by reference TRBV9 and TRBJ2-7, is DSGVTQTPKHLITATGQRVTLRCSPRSGDLSVYWYQQSLDQGLQFLIQYYNGEERAKGNILERFSAQQFPDLHSELNLSSLELGDSALYFCASSGSTHEQYFGPGTRLTVT.

The chain has TRBV1 and TRBJ2-1; the table's D call, TRBD2, was not checked against the DNA. TRBV1 is a documented pseudogene. CDR3 length: 14 residues. CDR3 residues: CTSSQRPHGDEQFF. As DNA, the CDR3 is TGCACCAGCAGCCAAAGGCCGCATGGAGATGAGCAGTTCTTC.

The J gene is TRBJ2-7, the V gene TRBV4-1, with 9 bases that match TRBD2. This CDR3 region has 15 residues. Germline-derived CDR1 and CDR2 are MGHRA and YSYEKL. Trimming removed 1 base from V and 0 bases from J; junction bases left unmatched: 1. The CDR3 loop is CASSQGLAASYEQYF. The CDR3 DNA is TGCGCCAGCAGCCAAGGACTAGCGGCCTCCTACGAGCAGTACTTC.